The 14 T cell receptor beta chains below all came from one sample that was sequenced in a study of radiation and T cells in renal cell carcinoma. Some clones are missing from TCRdb's copy, which holds only in-frame ones; the method was immunoSEQ multiplex PCR. The sample includes roughly 120,000 clones, approximately 80% of them seen just once. Sample time point: blood 2 weeks post-SBRT. As for treatment: 15 Gy SBRT to primary tumor, nephrectomy 4 weeks later. The sample here was blood, taken from a patient whose treatment included radiotherapy and nephrectomy. The receptors were sampled from a woman in her sixties or seventies with renal cell carcinoma.

This rearrangement joins TRBV14 to TRBJ1-1; D ambiguous. The ends were cut back, 1 base at V and 5 bases at J, with 5 bases in the middle. The CDR3 length is 12 residues. Per the germline V gene, CDR1 is SGHDN and CDR2 is FVKESK. As DNA, the CDR3 is TGTGCCAGCAGCCAAGCTAAAACTGAAGCTTTCTTT. Translating gives CASSQAKTEAFF.

The table lists this clone with a count of one. The chain carries TRBV9 and TRBJ2-1, with a tentative D call TRBD2 (6 bases). Between the trimmed V and J ends, which lost 3 bases and 5 bases, there was a span of 15 bases. This CDR3 comprises 15 residues. CDR1 SGDLS and CDR2 YYNGEE come from the germline V gene. CDR3 sequence: CASSGAVLANNEQFF. CDR3 nucleotides: TGTGCCAGCAGCGGGGCGGTTCTAGCGAACAATGAGCAGTTCTTC.

The rearrangement links TRBV7-9 to TRBJ2-1, with 11 bases matching TRBD2. Trimming removed 8 bases from V and 8 bases from J; junction bases left unmatched: 14. Germline V CDR1 and CDR2: SEHNR, FQNEAQ (reference sequence). The CDR3 loop spans 16 amino acids. The CDR3: CASSPPYGTSGDEQFF. CDR3 nucleotides: TGTGCCAGCTCCCCCCCCTACGGGACTAGCGGTGATGAGCAGTTCTTC. The full variable domain, with the rest looked up from reference TRBV7-9 and TRBJ2-1, is DTGVSQNPRHKITKRGQNVTFRCDPISEHNRLYWYRQTLGQGPEFLTYFQNEAQLEKSRLLSDRFSAERPKGSFSTLEIQRTEQGDSAMYLCASSPPYGTSGDEQFFGPGTRLTVL.

The V and J genes are TRBV10-3 and TRBJ1-3; D remains ambiguous. The V gene's germline CDR1 is ENHRY and CDR2 SYGVKD. V lost 3 bases and J lost 4, with 16 bases in between. The CDR3 has 16 residues. In DNA, the CDR3 is TGTGCCATCAGTGATGAGGCAGGCCTTGCGGGAAACACCATATATTTT. It translates to CAISDEAGLAGNTIYF.

This clone was found once. The chain links TRBV5-6 to TRBJ1-5; D not resolved. Germline CDR1 reads SGHDT; CDR2 reads YYEEEE. V was pared by 1 base and J by 4 bases, with 12 bases between. The CDR3 spans 15 residues. Here the CDR3 DNA reads TGTGCCAGCAGCTTGAACGGGTTAGGAAATCAGCCCCAGCATTTT. It codes for CASSLNGLGNQPQHF.

The rearrangement links TRBV30 to TRBJ2-7, with D perhaps matching TRBD2 (7 bases). Germline assignment: CDR1 GTSNPN and CDR2 SVGIG (reference sequence). The V gene lost 4 bases and the J gene lost 1 base, with 14 bases spanning the gap. The CDR3 runs to 14 residues. The CDR3 spells CAWMGGRGSYEQYF. DNA of the CDR3: TGTGCCTGGATGGGGGGGCGCGGGTCCTACGAGCAGTACTTC.

The genes are TRBV9 and TRBJ1-6; D gene ambiguous. V was pared by 4 bases and J by 7 bases, with 15 bases between. Germline V gene data show CDR1 as SGDLS and CDR2 as YYNGEE. The CDR3 has 15 amino acids. The CDR3 DNA follows: TGTGCCAGCAGCCCCTGGGAGGGCGGGAATTCACCCCTCCACTTT. Its protein product is CASSPWEGGNSPLHF.

The chain recombines TRBV5-1 with TRBJ1-4; D may be TRBD1 (6 bases). Germline V gene data show CDR1 as SGHRS and CDR2 as YFSETQ. This CDR3 spans 15 amino acids. V was shortened by 4 bases and J by 7 bases, with 17 bases between the two germline ends. The CDR3 bases are TGCGCCAGCAGCGAGGGTTGGGGGGGCGGTGAAAAACTGTTTTTT. Protein sequence: CASSEGWGGGEKLFF.

This chain joins TRBV7-2 and TRBJ1-3; D gene unclear. This CDR3 has 14 residues. The V gene lost 5 bases and the J gene lost 3 bases, with 11 bases spanning the gap. CDR1 is SGHTA and CDR2 is FQGNSA in the germline V gene. CDR3 amino acids: CASSPQSSGNTIYF. The CDR3 DNA sequence: TGTGCCAGCAGCCCCCAATCGAGTGGAAACACCATATATTTT.

This clone was seen just once. This chain joins TRBV5-5 and TRBJ2-7; a possible D gene is TRBD1 (5 bases). Trimming removed 3 bases at V and 4 bases at J, with 14 bases between. Germline lookup yields CDR1 SGHKS and CDR2 YYEKEE (reference sequence). The CDR3 spans 14 residues. The DNA of the CDR3 is TGTGCCAGCAGCTCGCCCGGACAAAGTTACGAGCAGTACTTC. This codes for CASSSPGQSYEQYF. Drawing the rest from reference TRBV5-5 and TRBJ2-7, the complete variable domain is DAGVTQSPTHLIKTRGQQVTLRCSPISGHKSVSWYQQVLGQGPQFIFQYYEKEERGRGNFPDRFSARQFPNYSSELNVNALLLGDSALYLCASSSPGQSYEQYFGPGTRLTVT.

V and J are TRBV10-2 and TRBJ1-5, with D unresolved. Germline V gene sequence: CDR1 WSHSY, CDR2 SAAADI. CDR3 length: 15 amino acids. Trimming shortened V by 2 bases and J by 9 bases, and 17 bases separated the two germline ends. The CDR3 DNA is TGCGCCAGCAGTGAGGGGCGGGCGGTGGGATCGCCCCAGCATTTT. It codes for CASSEGRAVGSPQHF.

V and J are TRBV11-2 and TRBJ2-2; 10 bases align to TRBD1. The CDR3 runs 15 residues. Trimming removed 3 bases from V and 5 bases from J; junction bases left unmatched: 3. CDR1 is SGHAT, CDR2 FQNNGV, per germline. This chain's CDR3 is CASSFSGQGTGELFF. For the CDR3, the DNA is TGTGCCAGCAGCTTTTCGGGACAGGGGACCGGGGAGCTGTTTTTT.

This sequence joins TRBV5-4 and TRBJ1-6, with 7 bases identical to TRBD1. The CDR3 contains 16 residues. Germline-derived CDR1 and CDR2 are SGHNT and YYREEE (reference sequence). Losses at the gene ends were 0 bases for V and 5 bases for J; bases not matched to a gene: 5. The CDR3 reads CASSLEAGGHNSPLHF. Here the CDR3 DNA reads TGTGCCAGCAGCTTGGAAGCAGGGGGTCATAATTCACCCCTCCACTTT.

Here the CDR3 DNA reads TGTGCCAGCAGCCGGGACAGGGCGAACACCGGGGAGCTGTTTTTT. Translation gives CASSRDRANTGELFF. The chain links TRBV7-2 to TRBJ2-2; 9 bases are shared with TRBD1. This CDR3 region has 15 residues. Trimming at V came to 5 bases and at J to 0 bases, leaving 1 base not matched to a gene. CDR1 is SGHTA and CDR2 is FQGNSA in the germline V gene.